The T cell receptor (beta chain) described here comes from a study of PD-1 blockade in classical Hodgkin lymphoma. Study in general: Once every 2 weeks, patients received intravenous nivolumab at 3 mg/kg.

The CDR3 has 16 residues. V gave up 1 base and J gave up 2 bases; unmatched junction bases: 7. Germline loops: CDR1 SGHNT, CDR2 YYREEE (reference sequence). Method: immunoSEQ multiplex PCR; TCRdb's copy keeps in-frame clones and lacks some. The table has about 30,000 clones, roughly 86% seen once. Whole-study results and caveats: Differences between repertoires have undefined causes, possibly disease activity or prior therapy. Prior to therapy, complete responders displayed diversity much like that of newly diagnosed patients.

This clone appeared a single time. Its antigen remains unknown. The time point here: cycle 4 day 1 (C4D1), after 6 weeks of nivolumab. Each patient experienced a relapse that followed autologous stem cell transplantation, and brentuximab vedotin exposure varied. CD4+ T cells were purified from thawed PBMCs by negative selection. Under best response, outcomes were complete response, partial response or progressive disease. The origin of this receptor is a human donor with classical Hodgkin lymphoma. V is TRBV5-4 and J is TRBJ2-3, with TRBD2 matching over 7 bases. Sequenced material: CD4+ T cells from blood, taken before the fourth cycle of nivolumab. The CDR3 sequence is CASSLLARENTDTQYF. The CDR3 DNA reads as TGTGCCAGCAGCTTGTTGGCGCGGGAGAACACAGATACGCAGTATTTT. Combining the CDR3 with reference TRBV5-4 and TRBJ2-3 gives the whole variable domain ETGVTQSPTHLIKTRGQQVTLRCSSQSGHNTVSWYQQALGQGPQFIFQYYREEENGRGNFPPRFSGLQFPNYSSELNVNALELDDSALYLCASSLLARENTDTQYFGPGTRLTVL.